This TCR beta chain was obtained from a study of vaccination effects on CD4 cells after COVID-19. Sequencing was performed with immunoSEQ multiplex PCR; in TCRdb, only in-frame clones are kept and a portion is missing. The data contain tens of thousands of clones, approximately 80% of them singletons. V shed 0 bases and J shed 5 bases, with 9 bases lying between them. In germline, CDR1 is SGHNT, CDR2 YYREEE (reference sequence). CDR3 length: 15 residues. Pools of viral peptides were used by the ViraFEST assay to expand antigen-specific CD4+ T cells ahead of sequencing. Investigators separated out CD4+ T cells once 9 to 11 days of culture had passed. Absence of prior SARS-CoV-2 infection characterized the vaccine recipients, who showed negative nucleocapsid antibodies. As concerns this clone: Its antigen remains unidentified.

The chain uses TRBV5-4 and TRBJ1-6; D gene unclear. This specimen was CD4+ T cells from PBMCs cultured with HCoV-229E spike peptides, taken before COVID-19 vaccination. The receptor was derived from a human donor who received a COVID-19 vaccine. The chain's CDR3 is CASSLAPGDNSPLHF. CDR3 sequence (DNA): TGTGCCAGCAGCTTGGCCCCTGGGGATAATTCACCCCTCCACTTT.